The next 8 T cell receptor beta chains were all read from a single sample in a study of cytomegalovirus exposure and HLA in healthy donors (dated by TCRdb to 2015 to 2018). The receptor library was made with the immunoSEQ multiplex PCR assay. For the multiplex PCR, a mixture combining 60 forward primers for TCR Vbeta segments and 13 reverse primers for TCR Jbeta segments was used. TCRdb limited this immuneACCESS table to in-frame rearrangements with V and J called. A share of clones is missing; checked studies link under half to unresolved V genes, and the rest is unexplained. This sample holds about 59,000 clones; approximately 80% were observed only once. The top ten clones comprise roughly 1.5% of the sample. Sequenced sample: PBMCs. These receptors were obtained from a human donor in good health.

CDR3 sequence: CASSLIAGTDTQYF. In DNA form, the CDR3 reads TGTGCCAGCAGCTTAATCGCGGGCACAGATACGCAGTATTTT. The chain combines TRBV7-2 with TRBJ2-3; the D is unclear. Germline CDR1 and CDR2: SGHTA and FQGNSA. Trimming removed 2 bases from V and 1 base from J, with 7 bases in between. The CDR3 is made up of 14 amino acids.

This chain links TRBV11-3 with TRBJ1-3; 10 bases map to TRBD1. The CDR3 has 19 residues. J was trimmed by 0 bases and V by 6 bases; bases with no gene match: 14. Germline values: CDR1 SGHNT, CDR2 YENEEA. The CDR3 reads CASRQRPGQGRLSGNTIYF. The DNA for the CDR3 is TGTGCCAGCAGACAAAGACCGGGACAGGGGAGACTCTCTGGAAACACCATATATTTT.

This chain links TRBV11-2 with TRBJ2-2, with TRBD2 as a possible D gene (7 bases). The CDR3 totals 17 residues. Germline-derived CDR1 and CDR2 are SGHAT and FQNNGV. V lost 4 bases and J 5 bases, leaving 20 bases between the germline ends. The CDR3 protein is CASSYLTGGPRTGELFF. The CDR3 DNA reads as TGTGCCAGCAGCTATCTTACGGGGGGCCCAAGAACCGGGGAGCTGTTTTTT.

The J gene is TRBJ2-5, the V gene TRBV7-3; TRBD2 matches at 10 bases. This CDR3 region has 16 residues. Germline V gives CDR1 SGHTA, CDR2 FQGTGA. V shed 5 bases and J 7 bases; nucleotides not matched to a gene: 13. The CDR3 DNA sequence: TGTGCCAGCAGCGCGAGGGCAGCGGGAGGGCCTGGGACCCAGTACTTC. Translation gives CASSARAAGGPGTQYF.

This clone was picked up a small number of times. The chain recombines TRBV15 with TRBJ2-7; 7 bases are shared with TRBD2. The germline V gene encodes CDR1 LNHNV and CDR2 YYDKDF (reference sequence). The CDR3 spans 14 residues. V shed 1 base and J 7 bases; nucleotides not matched to a gene: 7. The CDR3 DNA sequence: TGTGCCACCAGCAGAGGCGGGGGTATACAGGAGCAGTACTTC. Translation gives CATSRGGGIQEQYF.

The CDR3 DNA is TGTGCCAGCAGTGATTACGGGGGGGCCAATGAGCAGTTCTTC. Its translation is CASSDYGGANEQFF. V usage is TRBV6-4 and J usage is TRBJ2-1, with 8 bases that match TRBD2. The CDR3 runs 14 residues. V lost 3 bases, J lost 6 bases, and 4 bases stayed unmatched. Germline V gene lookup returns CDR1 MRHNA and CDR2 SNTAGT.

The CDR3 region has the DNA TGCGCCAGCAGCTATCCAGGGGCGGTTGGGGCCAACGTCCTGACTTTC. Its protein product is CASSYPGAVGANVLTF. This sequence joins TRBV5-1 and TRBJ2-6; the D gene is possibly TRBD1 (6 bases). The CDR3 spans 16 residues. Germline CDR1 and CDR2: SGHRS and YFSETQ. The ends were cut back, 3 bases at V and 3 bases at J, with 13 bases in the middle. Looking up the rest from reference TRBV5-1 and TRBJ2-6 gives the full variable domain: KAGVTQTPRYLIKTRGQQVTLSCSPISGHRSVSWYQQTPGQGLQFLFEYFSETQRNKGNFPGRFSGRQFSNSRSEMNVSTLELGDSALYLCASSYPGAVGANVLTFGAGSRLTVL.

The chain carries TRBV27 and TRBJ2-3; 10 positions agree with TRBD1. Germline V gives CDR1 MNHEY, CDR2 SMNVEV (reference sequence). The CDR3 contains 13 residues. V shed 4 bases and J 5 bases; nucleotides not matched to a gene: 0. The CDR3 DNA is TGTGCCAGCAGTTGGACAGGGGGAGATACGCAGTATTTT. Protein sequence: CASSWTGGDTQYF.